This entry concerns a single TCR beta chain. Its antigen is unknown. No base quality values were provided; no much bigger clone lies one nucleotide off. These data originate in a study of blood T cell repertoires in COVID-19 (dated by TCRdb to 2020 to 2021). Describing the broader study: The collaborator samples originated in the United States, Italy and Spain and spanned the acute and convalescent phases of COVID-19. The prospective study material was composed of cDNA or gDNA derived from T cells, B-cell-depleted T cells, or PBMCs. Deeply sampled blood TCRbeta repertoires from subjects exposed to, actively infected with, or recovered from COVID-19 were included in the dataset. A freely available public database, intended as a resource for researchers studying the immune response to SARS-CoV-2, is where the repertoires were released. Samples were obtained from the ongoing ImmuneRACE study (first 160 participants) and from over a thousand subjects provided by 6 global collaborators. Nearly every sample came with metadata listing a de-identified subject ID, COVID-19 status, age in years and sex. Where HLA class I and class II types were available, the types were taken from metadata supplied by the sample provider, not from assay-based typing. On the study overall, not on this receptor specifically: The amount of clinical and demographic metadata varied by source and participant and was provided uncurated.

From a lookup of the germline V gene (reference sequence), CDR1 and CDR2 are SEHNR and FQNEAQ. V loses 3 bases, J loses 6 bases, and the germline ends lie 17 bases apart. The CDR3 contains 16 residues, cysteine and phenylalanine counted. Left in the record is the CDR3 DNA by itself, 48 bases read in frame from the first base. Participants in the prospective study were enrolled through a virtual design, were aged roughly 18 to 100 years, and lived in 24 United States geographic areas. In the prospective study, participants were assigned to cohorts based on the clinical history participants reported in a screening survey and a study questionnaire. Exposed participants had been in contact, within 2 weeks of entering the study, with a person who had a PCR-confirmed or clinician-diagnosed case of COVID-19. In the prospective study, mobile phlebotomists collected whole blood, serum and a nasopharyngeal or oropharyngeal swab from each participant. Additional blood draws and questionnaires over an approximately 2-month period could optionally be provided by prospective study participants. Before DNA extraction, prospective study blood samples were shipped either frozen or at room temperature.

The immunoSEQ Assay, a bias-controlled multiplex PCR, was used to amplify TCRbeta CDR3 regions from genomic DNA. Per the original workflow: Within the assay, amplification of reference gene primers was used to estimate how many nucleated cells each sample contained. Sequence reads were collapsed and filtered to measure the absolute abundance of every unique TCRbeta CDR3 rearrangement. Productive Simpson clonality was computed per sample as the square root of Simpson's diversity index over productive rearrangements. The immuneACCESS repertoire file appears here via TCRdb, limited to in-frame rearrangements. These files lack a portion of the clones; in checked studies, under half of the deficit traces to unresolved V genes, and the cause of the others is not known. V and J calls and clone size are copied from that table; D and trimming were computed from the DNA. The sample profile shows about 140,000 clones; more than 80% of them were found once. 1.5% to 2% of the sample rests with the top ten.

The sequence joins TRBV7-9 to TRBJ2-2; D gene: possibly TRBD1, on 6 matching bases. The source of this sequence is a woman under 30 who had been exposed to COVID-19. The sequenced sample was PBMCs or T cells enriched from blood (not recorded which). The sequenced DNA is TGTGCCAGCAGCTTCCCAGGGGAGAGGATCGCCGGGGAGCTGTTTTTT. Translated, this is CASSFPGERIAGELFF.